This T cell receptor (beta chain) was sequenced in a study of blood T cell repertoires in COVID-19. Study-level information: Samples of COVID-19 (acute and convalescent) were obtained from the United States, Italy and Spain. PBMCs, B-cell-depleted T cells, or T cells were the source of the cDNA or gDNA that made up the material.

Per the original methods: Amplification from reference gene primers served as the basis for estimated nucleated cell counts. The table came from immunoSEQ multiplex PCR; TCRdb's copy has only in-frame clones and leaves some out. V and J calls and clone size come straight from that table; D and trimming were deduced from the DNA. Among about 46,000 clones listed, around four fifths were seen once. This clone appeared a single time. V dropped 2 bases and J dropped 7 bases, with 15 bases sitting between them. Germline V gene data show CDR1 as SGHDT and CDR2 as YYEEEE. This CDR3 region has 15 residues. J is TRBJ1-4 and V is TRBV5-6; D might be TRBD1 (5 bases). The sequence was obtained from a woman older than 75 with acute or convalescent COVID-19. Sequencing used peripheral blood. CDR3 loop: CASSFRQPVSEKLFF. In DNA form, the CDR3 reads TGTGCCAGCAGCTTCAGACAGCCGGTGAGTGAAAAACTGTTTTTT.